This TCR beta chain comes out of a study of OX40 agonist ivuxolimab in advanced cancers. Trimming removed 3 bases at V and 15 bases at J, with 13 bases between. The V gene's germline CDR1 is DFQATT and CDR2 SNEGSKA (reference sequence). The CDR3 covers 10 residues. This table comes from immunoSEQ multiplex PCR, and its TCRdb copy is limited to in-frame clones, with some not included. This table holds roughly 65,000 clones, roughly 92% found once. This sequence joins TRBV20-1 and TRBJ2-3, with a weak D call TRBD2 (6 bases). The sample here was CD4+ or CD8+ T cells sorted from blood, taken in a trial of the OX40 agonist ivuxolimab. The TCR originated in an adult with an advanced solid tumor such as melanoma, head and neck, liver or kidney cancer. The CDR3 coding sequence is TGCAGTGCTAGTCGGACTATTTCTTATTTT. Its protein is CSASRTISYF.